Listed below are T cell receptor beta chains from one sample, sequenced in a study of CD8 T cells in Susac syndrome. TCRdb fed the immunoSEQ multiplex PCR reads into MiXCR, producing one record per CDR3 protein. The sample carries about 140,000 distinct CDR3 sequences, 95% recorded once. Input material: CD4+ T cells from PBMCs. These receptors were collected from a human donor with Susac syndrome. CDR3s include the opening cysteine and the closing phenylalanine or tryptophan. A D gene is named only where the DNA matches it firmly. Clone sizes are given selectively: once, few, many, or a class where the clone is expanded.

v_call: TRBV6-5
clone_size: -
j_call: TRBJ2-1
d_call: TRBD2
cdr3_aa: CASSYRWRGSSYNEQFF
cdr3_nt: TGTGCCAGCAGTTACCGGTGGCGCGGGAGCTCCTACAATGAGCAGTTCTTC

v_call: TRBV7-8
clone_size: -
j_call: TRBJ2-5
d_call: -
cdr3_aa: CASTGHQETQYF
cdr3_nt: TGTGCCTCCACGGGACACCAAGAGACCCAGTACTTC

v_call: TRBV18
clone_size: -
j_call: TRBJ2-7
d_call: TRBD1
cdr3_aa: CASSPSRDRANEQYF
cdr3_nt: TGTGCCAGCTCACCCTCCAGGGACAGGGCCAACGAGCAGTACTTC

v_call: TRBV20-1
clone_size: -
j_call: TRBJ2-7
d_call: TRBD2
cdr3_aa: CSATGLAGEFGYEQYF
cdr3_nt: TGCAGTGCTACCGGACTAGCGGGAGAATTTGGCTACGAGCAGTACTTC

v_call: TRBV6-2/TRBV6-3
clone_size: -
j_call: TRBJ2-7
d_call: -
cdr3_aa: CASRPLGRQQYF
cdr3_nt: TGTGCCAGCAGACCACTGGGACGGCAGCAGTACTTC

v_call: TRBV20-1
clone_size: -
j_call: TRBJ2-3
d_call: TRBD2
cdr3_aa: CSVLAGSSTDTQYF
cdr3_nt: TGCAGTGTACTAGCGGGATCTAGCACAGATACGCAGTATTTT

v_call: TRBV7-2
clone_size: few
j_call: TRBJ2-5
d_call: TRBD2
cdr3_aa: CASSLGSSGGQETQYF
cdr3_nt: TGTGCCAGCAGCTTAGGGTCTAGCGGGGGCCAAGAGACCCAGTACTTC

v_call: TRBV20-1
clone_size: -
j_call: TRBJ1-2
d_call: -
cdr3_aa: CSARVGSGGYTF
cdr3_nt: TGCAGTGCTAGAGTTGGAAGTGGTGGCTACACCTTC

v_call: TRBV5-5
clone_size: -
j_call: TRBJ2-5
d_call: -
cdr3_aa: CASSLITSQETQYF
cdr3_nt: TGTGCCAGCAGCTTAATAACCAGCCAAGAGACCCAGTACTTC

v_call: TRBV15
clone_size: -
j_call: TRBJ2-3
d_call: -
cdr3_aa: CATGRATDTQYF
cdr3_nt: TGTGCCACCGGCAGGGCCACAGATACGCAGTATTTT

v_call: TRBV29-1
clone_size: -
j_call: TRBJ1-3
d_call: -
cdr3_aa: CSATGFSGNTIYF
cdr3_nt: TGCAGCGCAACAGGGTTCTCTGGAAACACCATATATTTT

v_call: TRBV29-1
clone_size: -
j_call: TRBJ1-1
d_call: -
cdr3_aa: CSVDGQGHTEAFF
cdr3_nt: TGCAGCGTTGATGGGCAGGGGCACACTGAAGCTTTCTTT

v_call: TRBV2
clone_size: -
j_call: TRBJ2-7
d_call: -
cdr3_aa: CASSQDRGGEQYF
cdr3_nt: TGTGCCAGCAGCCAGGACAGAGGTGGGGAGCAGTACTTC

v_call: TRBV20-1
clone_size: -
j_call: TRBJ2-5
d_call: TRBD2
cdr3_aa: CSARRLAGVETQYF
cdr3_nt: TGCAGTGCTAGACGACTAGCGGGGGTCGAGACCCAGTACTTC